Each of the 20 T cell receptor beta chains below was sequenced from the same sample in a study of T-cell reconstitution after alpha-beta-depleted transplantation in children. For TCRbeta, the library was prepared with unique molecular identifiers. TCRdb used MiXCR to reprocess the PCR reads, holding one entry per CDR3 protein. The sample shows approximately 420,000 distinct CDR3 sequences, 11% of them seen only once. The specimen comprised PBMCs from the stem cell graft donor, sampled from the stem cell graft. The receptors derive from a human donor who donated a stem cell graft to a child with acute myeloid leukemia.

J is TRBJ2-2 and V is TRBV6-5; D uncertain. V lost 0 bases and J 8 bases, leaving 7 bases between the germline ends. This CDR3 region has 13 residues. Germline V gene lookup returns CDR1 MNHEY and CDR2 SVGAGI. CDR3 amino acids: CASSYSHNGELFF. As DNA, the CDR3 is TGTGCCAGCAGTTACTCGCACAATGGGGAGCTGTTTTTT.

This chain links TRBV7-2 with TRBJ2-1; D gene ambiguous. Germline V gene data show CDR1 as SGHTA and CDR2 as FQGNSA. The CDR3 runs to 14 residues. The V gene lost 3 bases and the J gene lost 14 bases, with 20 bases spanning the gap. The CDR3 region has the DNA TGTGCCAGCAGCTTTTCACCGAACGTACCAAGGGAGTTCTTC. This sequence encodes CASSFSPNVPREFF.

This clonotype was seen only a few times. The chain recombines TRBV9 with TRBJ1-2; 9 positions match TRBD1. Trimming took 2 bases from V and 4 from J; bases not matched to a gene: 9. The CDR3 has 16 amino acids. Germline V gene sequence: CDR1 SGDLS, CDR2 YYNGEE. The CDR3 DNA sequence: TGTGCCAGCAGCGTGATACAGGGGGCGCTGGGCTATGGCTACACCTTC. It specifies CASSVIQGALGYGYTF.

V gene TRBV20-1 combines with J gene TRBJ2-3; a possible D gene is TRBD2 (6 bases). The V end lost 0 bases, the J end lost 2 bases, and 21 bases lay between the germline ends. The CDR3 contains 18 residues. The germline CDR1 and CDR2 sequences are DFQATT and SNEGSKA (reference sequence). The DNA of the CDR3 is TGCAGTGCTAGAGAGGGGCGGGTTAGCGGCGTGAACACAGATACGCAGTATTTT. It codes for CSAREGRVSGVNTDTQYF.

In this sample, this clonotype turned up a few times. This chain links TRBV12-3 or TRBV12-4 with TRBJ2-7; tentative D call: TRBD2 (6 bases). The length of the CDR3 is 13 residues. The V gene lost 4 bases and the J gene lost 0 bases, with 7 bases spanning the gap. The CDR3 coding sequence is TGTGCCAGCAGTTACGGGAGCTCCTACGAGCAGTACGTC. It encodes CASSYGSSYEQYV.

There are many counts of this clonotype. The chain carries TRBV20-1 and TRBJ2-7, with 8 bases aligning to TRBD1. Germline loops: CDR1 DFQATT, CDR2 SNEGSKA (reference sequence). J gave up 1 base and V 2 bases, and 4 bases lay outside the gene matches. The CDR3 is 14 residues long. CDR3 in amino acids: CSARRTGYSYEQYF. The CDR3 DNA follows: TGCAGTGCTAGACGGACAGGGTATTCCTACGAGCAGTACTTC.

The J gene is TRBJ2-3, the V gene TRBV9; 7 bases agree with TRBD2. Unmatched junction bases numbered 8, after V lost 4 bases and J lost 3 bases. The CDR3 is made up of 15 amino acids. Germline lookup yields CDR1 SGDLS and CDR2 YYNGEE. The CDR3 bases are TGTGCCAGCAGCTTACCTACTAGCGCGACAGATACGCAGTATTTT. Translation gives CASSLPTSATDTQYF.

CDR3 DNA sequence: TGCAGTGCTAGAGATAGCGGTAGCTCCTACAATGAGCAGTTCTTC. The encoded protein is CSARDSGSSYNEQFF. V gene TRBV20-1 combines with J gene TRBJ2-1; possibly TRBD2 for D (6 bases). CDR1 is DFQATT and CDR2 is SNEGSKA in the germline V gene (reference sequence). Trimming took 0 bases from V and 0 from J, leaving 9 bases between them. This CDR3 spans 15 amino acids.

This clonotype was observed a handful of times. The V and J genes are TRBV6-2 or TRBV6-3 and TRBJ2-3; D possibly corresponds to TRBD2 (6 bases). The CDR3 totals 14 residues. Germline V gives CDR1 MNHEY, CDR2 SVGEGT. V lost 2 bases and J 2 bases, leaving 8 bases between the germline ends. The CDR3 region has the DNA TGTGCCAGCAGTTACACGGGAGACACAGATACGCAGTATTTT. Translated, it gives CASSYTGDTDTQYF.

The chain uses TRBV20-1 and TRBJ1-6; D not certain. There are 15 residues in the CDR3. CDR1 is DFQATT, CDR2 SNEGSKA, per germline (reference sequence). The V and J ends lost 1 base and 0 bases respectively, with 7 bases between them. The CDR3 DNA reads TGCAGTGCTAGAGGCCAGAGCTCCTATAATTCACCCCTCCACTTT. Translated, it gives CSARGQSSYNSPLHF.

This clonotype was recorded a few times. The chain links TRBV20-1 to TRBJ2-1, with D tentatively TRBD1 or TRBD2 (6 bases each). CDR3 length: 14 residues. The germline V and J ends were trimmed by 4 bases and 7 bases, with 17 bases remaining between them. CDR1 is DFQATT and CDR2 is SNEGSKA in the germline V gene (reference sequence). The DNA of the CDR3 is TGCAGTGCTACGTCGGGGCAGGGGAGGAATGAGCAGTTCTTC. This sequence encodes CSATSGQGRNEQFF.

The chain combines TRBV15 with TRBJ2-2, with D possibly being TRBD1 (5 bases). Germline V gene data show CDR1 as LNHNV and CDR2 as YYDKDF (reference sequence). This CDR3 is built from 13 residues. Between the trimmed V and J ends, which lost 7 bases and 4 bases, there was a span of 10 bases. The CDR3 spells CATTEGVTGELFF. CDR3 bases: TGTGCCACCACCGAAGGGGTCACCGGGGAGCTGTTTTTT.

This clonotype was picked up a small number of times. The J gene is TRBJ2-7, the V gene TRBV7-2; D is unclear. In germline, CDR1 is SGHTA, CDR2 FQGNSA. The ends were cut back, 0 bases at V and 4 bases at J, with 7 bases in the middle. CDR3 length: 13 residues. CDR3 in DNA: TGTGCCAGCAGCTTAGCCCCCAGGTACGAGCAGTACGTC. This encodes CASSLAPRYEQYV.

This clonotype was recorded many times. The rearrangement uses TRBV11-1 and TRBJ2-1, with 7 bases matching TRBD2. The CDR3 contains 14 residues. Germline CDR1 SGHAT, CDR2 FQDESV (reference sequence). J gave up 9 bases and V 5 bases, and 10 bases lay outside the gene matches. In DNA form, the CDR3 reads TGTGCCAGCAGCCCCTCCCCGGGGGGAGGTGAGCAGTTCTTC. Protein product: CASSPSPGGGEQFF. The variable domain in full, completed from reference TRBV11-1 and TRBJ2-1, reads EAEVAQSPRYKITEKSQAVAFWCDPISGHATLYWYRQILGQGPELLVQFQDESVVDDSQLPKDRFSAERLKGVDSTLKIQPAELGDSAMYLCASSPSPGGGEQFFGPGTRLTVL.

This clonotype appeared a few times. This chain joins TRBV5-1 and TRBJ2-3, with unresolved D. Trimming removed 4 bases at V and 2 bases at J, with 14 bases between. CDR1 SGHRS and CDR2 YFSETQ come from the germline V gene. This CDR3 region has 15 residues. The chain's CDR3 is CASSVGPGDTDTQYF. In DNA, the CDR3 is TGCGCCAGCAGCGTCGGACCTGGAGACACAGATACGCAGTATTTT. The variable domain in full, completed from reference TRBV5-1 and TRBJ2-3, reads KAGVTQTPRYLIKTRGQQVTLSCSPISGHRSVSWYQQTPGQGLQFLFEYFSETQRNKGNFPGRFSGRQFSNSRSEMNVSTLELGDSALYLCASSVGPGDTDTQYFGPGTRLTVL.

This clonotype was detected a few times. The V gene is TRBV27, the J gene TRBJ2-2, with 10 nucleotides matching TRBD2. This CDR3 is 17 amino acids long. The V and J ends lost 3 bases and 4 bases, in that order; junction bases with no gene match: 8. Germline CDR1 reads MNHEY; CDR2 reads SMNVEV (reference sequence). The CDR3 nucleotides read TGTGCCAGCAGTTTGTTTCTAGCGGGAGTCGGCACCGGGGAGCTGTTTTTT. As protein: CASSLFLAGVGTGELFF.

The chain has TRBV5-6 and TRBJ2-7; D possibly corresponds to TRBD2 (5 bases). The CDR3 contains 15 residues. V lost 4 bases to trimming and J lost 3 bases, with 17 bases between them. CDR1 is SGHDT, CDR2 YYEEEE, per germline. The CDR3 loop reads CASSEDGLKNYEQYV. The CDR3, as DNA: TGTGCCAGCAGCGAAGATGGACTCAAGAACTACGAGCAGTACGTC.

The chain carries TRBV6-2 or TRBV6-3 and TRBJ1-3; D is perhaps TRBD1 (5 bases). Trimming pared 6 bases from V and 0 bases from J, leaving 9 bases between. The germline CDR1 and CDR2 sequences are MNHEY and SVGEGT. The CDR3 runs to 14 residues. CDR3 residues: CASRGPNSGNTIYF. In nucleotides, the CDR3 is TGTGCCAGCAGGGGACCGAACTCTGGAAACACCATATATTTT.

This clonotype has at least ten counts. The rearrangement uses TRBV5-4 and TRBJ1-2, with D possibly TRBD1 on 6 matching bases. The CDR3 contains 15 residues. Per germline, CDR1 SGHNT and CDR2 YYREEE (reference sequence). With 2 bases removed from V and 2 bases from J, the gap between germline ends came to 13 bases. This CDR3 is CASSFYWTDNYGYTF. CDR3 sequence (DNA): TGTGCCAGCAGCTTCTACTGGACAGACAACTATGGCTACACCTTC. The full variable domain, with the rest looked up from reference TRBV5-4 and TRBJ1-2, is ETGVTQSPTHLIKTRGQQVTLRCSSQSGHNTVSWYQQALGQGPQFIFQYYREEENGRGNFPPRFSGLQFPNYSSELNVNALELDDSALYLCASSFYWTDNYGYTFGSGTRLTVV.

This sequence joins TRBV7-3 and TRBJ2-1, with 8 bases identical to TRBD2. V shed 4 bases, J shed 5 bases, and the junction held 7 bases outside the gene matches. This CDR3 region has 15 residues. CDR1 is SGHTA and CDR2 is FQGTGA in the germline V gene. The CDR3 DNA reads as TGTGCCAGCAGCTATAGAGCGGGAGAGGACAATGAGCAGTTCTTC. Translating gives CASSYRAGEDNEQFF.